The clone carrying this T cell receptor (beta chain) turned up a few times. The data were obtained in a study of blood T cells in healthy people across ages. Donors were healthy Caucasian individuals from Russia aged about 6 to 95. Alongside a J-beta primer mix, a sample-barcoded 5' primer served in a second PCR lasting 7 to 11 cycles. The template-switch adaptor was a 5' adaptor with 12 random nucleotides. It tagged each cDNA molecule. MiXCR, applied by TCRdb to the 5' RACE reads, yields one record per CDR3 protein. The sample contains hundreds of thousands of distinct CDR3 sequences, under 55% of which appear only once. Source material: blood. The receptor's source is a man aged 60 to 69 in good health.

The CDR3 nucleotides are TGTGCCAGCAGTCGGGGGGTTAATGAGCAGTTCTTC. This sequence encodes CASSRGVNEQFF. The chain employs TRBV6-2 or TRBV6-3 and TRBJ2-1; 7 positions agree with TRBD2. There are 12 residues in the CDR3. Trimming took 5 bases from V and 7 from J; bases not matched to a gene: 2. Looked up from germline, CDR1 is MNHEY and CDR2 is SVGEGT.